This T cell receptor beta chain was identified in a study of cytomegalovirus exposure and HLA in healthy donors. Study outcomes and limitations: Cytomegalovirus status, reportedly, was diagnosed with high specificity and sensitivity by the classifier. As immune exposure information, only CMV serostatus was available. Previous analysis showed most TCR beta V segments were productive about 90% or about 30% of the time.

The CDR3 consists of 13 residues. Germline V gene sequence: CDR1 SGHRS, CDR2 YFSETQ. V trimming: 4 bases; J trimming: 10 bases; junction bases outside the gene matches: 8. In the PCR, 60 Vbeta and 13 Jbeta primers were used. Profiled with immunoSEQ multiplex PCR; TCRdb holds only in-frame clones, not every one. The sample yields some 130,000 clones, roughly 80% seen once. Notes on this clone: Its antigen is currently unknown.

Sequenced input: PBMCs. The TCR originated in a young man in good health and CMV-seronegative. The chain carries TRBV5-1 and TRBJ1-1; 9 bases agree with TRBD1. DNA of the CDR3: TGCGCCAGCAGCCAGCCGGGACAGGGAATAGCTTTCTTT. This codes for CASSQPGQGIAFF. The whole variable domain, remainder taken from reference TRBV5-1 and TRBJ1-1, is KAGVTQTPRYLIKTRGQQVTLSCSPISGHRSVSWYQQTPGQGLQFLFEYFSETQRNKGNFPGRFSGRQFSNSRSEMNVSTLELGDSALYLCASSQPGQGIAFFGQGTRLTVV.